This T cell receptor beta chain was documented in a study of shared clonotypes between healthy human individuals. V shed 4 bases and J shed 0 bases, with 11 bases lying between them. This CDR3 has 15 residues. CDR1 and CDR2 (germline): SGDLS, YYNGEE. Splitting of each subset's genomic DNA was done evenly across several immunoSEQ plates. Sorted subsets were amplified in replicate PCRs using approximately 0.2 ug DNA, tens of thousands of T cell genomes. Clones were read by immunoSEQ multiplex PCR, and TCRdb kept only the in-frame ones, dropping some. Found here are approximately 97,000 clones, 67% of them singletons; the top ten hold roughly 43%.

Sequenced input: memory CD8+ T cells sorted from blood. The sample's subset: CD45RO+ cells pooled with CCR7-negative TemRA cells. This TCR derives from a man in his thirties or forties in good health. The genes are TRBV9 and TRBJ2-1; D is ambiguous. Written as DNA, the CDR3 is TGTGCCAGCAGCCCCCCGCCTGGCTCCTACAATGAGCAGTTCTTC. Translation gives CASSPPPGSYNEQFF.